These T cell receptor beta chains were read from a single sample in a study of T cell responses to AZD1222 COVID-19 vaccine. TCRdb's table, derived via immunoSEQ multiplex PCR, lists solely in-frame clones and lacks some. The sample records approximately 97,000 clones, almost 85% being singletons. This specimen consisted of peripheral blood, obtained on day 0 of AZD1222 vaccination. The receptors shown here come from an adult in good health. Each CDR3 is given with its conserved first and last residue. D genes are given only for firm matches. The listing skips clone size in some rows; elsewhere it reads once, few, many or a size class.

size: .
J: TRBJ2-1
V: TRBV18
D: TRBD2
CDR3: CASSLAGARNEQFF
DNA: TGTGCCAGCTCTCTAGCGGGAGCAAGGAATGAGCAGTTCTTC

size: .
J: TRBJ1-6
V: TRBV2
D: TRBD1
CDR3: CAGRMDWTGNSPLHF
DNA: TGTGCCGGCCGCATGGACTGGACAGGCAACTCACCCCTCCACTTT

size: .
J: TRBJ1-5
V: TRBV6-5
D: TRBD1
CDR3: CASRMDRVLTPQHF
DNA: TGTGCCAGCAGGATGGACAGGGTTTTAACGCCCCAGCATTTT

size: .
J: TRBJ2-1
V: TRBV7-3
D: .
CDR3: CASSLQGSGNYNEQFF
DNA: TGTGCCAGCAGCTTACAGGGTAGCGGAAACTACAATGAGCAGTTCTTC

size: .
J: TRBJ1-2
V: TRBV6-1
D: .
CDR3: CASSEMEDFYGYTF
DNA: TGTGCCAGCAGTGAAATGGAGGACTTCTATGGCTACACCTTC

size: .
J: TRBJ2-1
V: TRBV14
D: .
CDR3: CASSQARGRDEQFF
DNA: TGTGCCAGCAGCCAAGCCAGGGGAAGGGATGAGCAGTTCTTC

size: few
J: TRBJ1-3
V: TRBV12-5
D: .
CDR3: CASGPRASGNTIYF
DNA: TGTGCTAGTGGTCCTCGGGCCTCTGGAAACACCATATATTTT

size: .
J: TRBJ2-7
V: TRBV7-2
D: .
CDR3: CASSFPPRLYEQYF
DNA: TGTGCCAGCAGCTTCCCGCCTAGATTATACGAGCAGTACTTC

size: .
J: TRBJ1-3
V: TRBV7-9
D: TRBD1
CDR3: CASSGQGGHGNTIYF
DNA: TGTGCCAGCAGCGGACAGGGAGGGCATGGAAACACCATATATTTT

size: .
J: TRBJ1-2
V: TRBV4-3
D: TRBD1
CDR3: CASSQDRQGATGYGYTF
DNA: TGCGCCAGCAGCCAAGACCGACAGGGGGCAACGGGCTATGGCTACACCTTC